One and the same sample provided the 21 T cell receptor beta chains below, sequenced in a study of cytomegalovirus exposure and HLA in healthy donors. PCR involved 60 Vbeta and 13 Jbeta primers. The method was immunoSEQ multiplex PCR; TCRdb's version includes in-frame clones alone and lacks a portion of them. The table records approximately 120,000 clones, 74% of them present only once. Specimen: PBMCs. These receptors all come from a human donor in good health.

This sequence joins TRBV5-4 and TRBJ2-2; 9 nucleotides match TRBD1. Trimming removed 3 bases from V and 5 bases from J; junction bases left unmatched: 8. The CDR3 extends over 16 amino acids. CDR1 and CDR2 from the germline V gene are SGHNT and YYREEE (reference sequence). The CDR3 bases are TGTGCCAGCAGCTACCCGGACAGGGGATCGACCGGGGAGCTGTTTTTT. Its translation is CASSYPDRGSTGELFF.

The rearrangement joins TRBV30 to TRBJ1-1, with D perhaps TRBD1 (6 bases). Trimming removed 3 bases at V and 6 bases at J, with 8 bases between. CDR1 and CDR2 (germline): GTSNPN, SVGIG (reference sequence). The CDR3 consists of 11 residues. The CDR3 loop reads CAWSQGSEAFF. The CDR3 DNA sequence: TGTGCCTGGAGCCAGGGGTCTGAAGCTTTCTTT.

The rearrangement links TRBV7-2 to TRBJ1-3; 7 bases match TRBD1. After removal of 1 base from V and 4 bases from J, the junction contained 10 bases not matched to a gene. Germline CDR1 reads SGHTA; CDR2 reads FQGNSA. This CDR3 is 17 amino acids long. The CDR3: CASSLDSGGSLGNTIYF. CDR3 nucleotide sequence: TGTGCCAGCAGCTTAGATTCAGGGGGTAGCCTCGGAAACACCATATATTTT.

The chain recombines TRBV2 with TRBJ2-3, with D tentatively TRBD2 (6 bases). This CDR3 spans 15 amino acids. Germline values: CDR1 SNHLY, CDR2 FYNNEI. Trimming removed 5 bases at V and 4 bases at J, with 16 bases between. The DNA of the CDR3 is TGTGCCAGCAGTCCACCACGGGAGAAGGCAGATACGCAGTATTTT. Translated, it gives CASSPPREKADTQYF.

The V gene is TRBV11-2, the J gene TRBJ1-4; 9 bases align to TRBD1. V trimming: 5 bases; J trimming: 8 bases; junction bases outside the gene matches: 6. The CDR3 is 14 residues long. Looked up from germline, CDR1 is SGHAT and CDR2 is FQNNGV. CDR3 bases: TGTGCCAGCAGCCCTGGACAGGGGAAGGAAAAACTGTTTTTT. This sequence encodes CASSPGQGKEKLFF. The full variable domain, completed using reference TRBV11-2 and TRBJ1-4, is EAGVAQSPRYKIIEKRQSVAFWCNPISGHATLYWYQQILGQGPKLLIQFQNNGVVDDSQLPKDRFSAERLKGVDSTLKIQPAKLEDSAVYLCASSPGQGKEKLFFGSGTQLSVL.

The chain is built from TRBV18 and TRBJ1-5; a possible D gene is TRBD1 (5 bases). Germline V gives CDR1 KGHSH, CDR2 LQKENI. CDR3 length: 14 residues. The V gene lost 3 bases and the J gene lost 2 bases, with 8 bases spanning the gap. The CDR3 here is CASSPGRGNQPQHF. The DNA of the CDR3 is TGTGCCAGCTCACCGGGGCGAGGCAATCAGCCCCAGCATTTT.

This sequence joins TRBV12-5 and TRBJ2-2; the match to TRBD1 covers 7 bases. This CDR3 region has 12 residues. V lost 5 bases to trimming and J lost 6 bases; unmatched junction nucleotides: 0. CDR1 is LGHNT and CDR2 is FRNRAP in the germline V gene. CDR3 nucleotide sequence: TGTGCTAGTGGTACAGGGGCCGGGGAGCTGTTTTTT. This codes for CASGTGAGELFF.

The chain links TRBV25-1 to TRBJ2-7; possible D gene TRBD1, 6 bases. Germline loops: CDR1 MGHDK, CDR2 SYGVNS. There are 15 residues in the CDR3. V was pared by 4 bases and J by 0 bases, with 13 bases between. CDR3 amino acids: CASSGRQDSSYEQYF. CDR3 DNA: TGTGCCAGCAGTGGACGACAGGACAGCTCCTACGAGCAGTACTTC.

The chain is built from TRBV9 and TRBJ2-7, with a tentative D call TRBD2 (5 bases). The CDR3 spans 14 residues. The V gene lost 3 bases and the J gene lost 3 bases, with 13 bases spanning the gap. The germline V gene has CDR1 SGDLS and CDR2 YYNGEE. The CDR3 protein is CASSGGGRGYEQYF. CDR3 sequence (DNA): TGTGCCAGCAGCGGAGGCGGCCGGGGCTACGAGCAGTACTTC. Together with reference TRBV9 and TRBJ2-7, the CDR3 gives the full variable domain: DSGVTQTPKHLITATGQRVTLRCSPRSGDLSVYWYQQSLDQGLQFLIQYYNGEERAKGNILERFSAQQFPDLHSELNLSSLELGDSALYFCASSGGGRGYEQYFGPGTRLTVT.

The chain combines TRBV19 with TRBJ1-2; 8 bases are shared with TRBD1. Looked up from germline, CDR1 is LNHDA and CDR2 is SQIVND (reference sequence). This CDR3 spans 14 amino acids. V dropped 7 bases and J dropped 9; count of bases not matched to a gene: 13. CDR3 sequence reads: CASNPVMTGDRYTF. In nucleotides, the CDR3 is TGTGCCAGTAACCCCGTAATGACAGGGGATCGCTACACCTTC. The full variable domain, its missing parts supplied by reference TRBV19 and TRBJ1-2, is DGGITQSPKYLFRKEGQNVTLSCEQNLNHDAMYWYRQDPGQGLRLIYYSQIVNDFQKGDIAEGYSVSREKKESFPLTVTSAQKNPTAFYLCASNPVMTGDRYTFGSGTRLTVV.

A few counts support this clone. The gene calls are TRBV7-9 and TRBJ1-2, with 7 bases that match TRBD1. The CDR3 has 15 residues. CDR1 SEHNR and CDR2 FQNEAQ come from the germline V gene (reference sequence). With 5 bases clipped from V and 2 bases from J, the junction kept 8 bases outside the gene matches. For the CDR3, the DNA is TGTGCCAGCAGCCCCCCGACCAGGGGGAACTATGGCTACACCTTC. Protein product: CASSPPTRGNYGYTF. Supplemented by reference TRBV7-9 and TRBJ1-2, the full variable domain reads DTGVSQNPRHKITKRGQNVTFRCDPISEHNRLYWYRQTLGQGPEFLTYFQNEAQLEKSRLLSDRFSAERPKGSFSTLEIQRTEQGDSAMYLCASSPPTRGNYGYTFGSGTRLTVV.

The J gene is TRBJ1-4, the V gene TRBV7-9; D might be TRBD1 (6 bases). V lost 5 bases and J lost 7, with 17 bases in between. There are 15 residues in the CDR3. Germline lookup yields CDR1 SEHNR and CDR2 FQNEAQ (reference sequence). As DNA, the CDR3 is TGTGCCAGCAGCCCAGAACAGGGCTGGAGTGAAAAACTGTTTTTT. Residues: CASSPEQGWSEKLFF.

This clone showed up just once. V usage is TRBV5-1 and J usage is TRBJ2-1, with TRBD2 matching 8 bases. The CDR3 totals 16 residues. The germline V gene has CDR1 SGHRS and CDR2 YFSETQ. The V segment lost 0 bases and the J segment 3 bases; nucleotides outside the gene matches: 5. The DNA for the CDR3 is TGCGCCAGCAGCTTGGAGAGCGGGAGTATCTACAATGAGCAGTTCTTC. It encodes CASSLESGSIYNEQFF.

V is TRBV4-1 and J is TRBJ2-7; 8 nucleotides align to TRBD1. Trimming cost V 4 bases and J 1 base; bases outside gene matches: 9. Germline lookup yields CDR1 MGHRA and CDR2 YSYEKL. The CDR3 totals 16 residues. The CDR3 here is CASSPDWTGQSYEQYF. In nucleotides, the CDR3 is TGCGCCAGCAGCCCAGATTGGACAGGGCAGTCCTACGAGCAGTACTTC.

The DNA of the CDR3 is TGTGCCACCAGCACCCTGGACTTCTCTGGAAACACCATATATTTT. This translates into CATSTLDFSGNTIYF. V is TRBV15 and J is TRBJ1-3; no clear D. Germline V gives CDR1 LNHNV, CDR2 YYDKDF (reference sequence). The CDR3 has 15 residues. V shed 4 bases and J shed 0 bases, with 10 bases lying between them. Complete variable domain (other parts from reference TRBV15 and TRBJ1-3): DAMVIQNPRYQVTQFGKPVTLSCSQTLNHNVMYWYQQKSSQAPKLLFHYYDKDFNNEADTPDNFQSRRPNTSFCFLDIRSPGLGDTAMYLCATSTLDFSGNTIYFGEGSWLTVV.

V and J are TRBV10-3 and TRBJ2-3; 10 bases are a match to TRBD2. Losses at the gene ends were 4 bases for V and 2 bases for J; bases not matched to a gene: 9. CDR1 is ENHRY, CDR2 SYGVKD, per germline. CDR3 length equals 17 residues. CDR3 nucleotide sequence: TGTGCCATCAGTGGTGGGAGCGGGAGGGCCTCCACAGATACGCAGTATTTT. Encoded protein: CAISGGSGRASTDTQYF.

The J gene is TRBJ1-2, the V gene TRBV7-2; a weak D match, TRBD1 (6 bases). Looked up from germline, CDR1 is SGHTA and CDR2 is FQGNSA. The CDR3 loop spans 15 amino acids. V lost 3 bases, J lost 2 bases, and 13 bases lay in between. The DNA of the CDR3 is TGTGCCAGCAGCTTCCCGGGACATCTCAACTATGGCTACACCTTC. Protein sequence: CASSFPGHLNYGYTF.

The chain employs TRBV2 and TRBJ2-1; possible D gene TRBD1, 6 bases. Per germline, CDR1 SNHLY and CDR2 FYNNEI. The CDR3 totals 16 residues. Between the trimmed V and J ends, which lost 6 bases and 0 bases, there was a span of 15 bases. The CDR3 here is CASSATGWSSYNEQFF. In nucleotides, the CDR3 is TGTGCCAGCAGCGCAACAGGGTGGAGCTCCTACAATGAGCAGTTCTTC. The full variable domain, rest sourced from reference TRBV2 and TRBJ2-1, is EPEVTQTPSHQVTQMGQEVILRCVPISNHLYFYWYRQILGQKVEFLVSFYNNEISEKSEIFDDQFSVERPDGSNFTLKIRSTKLEDSAMYFCASSATGWSSYNEQFFGPGTRLTVL.

The chain couples TRBV4-3 to TRBJ2-2; D remains unclear. Germline V lookup: CDR1 LGHNA, CDR2 YSLEER. Trimming stripped 0 bases from V and 4 bases from J, with 12 bases between. The CDR3 spans 16 residues. CDR3 amino acids: CASSQDLRGGTGELFF. For the CDR3, the DNA is TGCGCCAGCAGCCAAGACCTTCGCGGCGGCACCGGGGAGCTGTTTTTT.

The sample holds one count of this clone. J is TRBJ2-1 and V is TRBV4-1, with D maybe TRBD1 (5 bases). The CDR3 has 13 residues. CDR1 is MGHRA, CDR2 YSYEKL, per germline. Trimming took off 4 bases at V and 7 bases at J, with 11 bases between the two ends. As DNA, the CDR3 is TGCGCCAGCAGCCGATCCAGGGCGAATGAGCAGTTCTTC. This translates into CASSRSRANEQFF.

V is TRBV2 and J is TRBJ1-3; D call uncertain. Looked up from germline, CDR1 is SNHLY and CDR2 is FYNNEI. The CDR3 sequence is 12 residues long. Trimming left V 6 bases short and J 2 bases short, with 5 bases between. In DNA, the CDR3 is TGTGCCAGCAGCCAGACTGGAAACACCATATATTTT. Translated: CASSQTGNTIYF.